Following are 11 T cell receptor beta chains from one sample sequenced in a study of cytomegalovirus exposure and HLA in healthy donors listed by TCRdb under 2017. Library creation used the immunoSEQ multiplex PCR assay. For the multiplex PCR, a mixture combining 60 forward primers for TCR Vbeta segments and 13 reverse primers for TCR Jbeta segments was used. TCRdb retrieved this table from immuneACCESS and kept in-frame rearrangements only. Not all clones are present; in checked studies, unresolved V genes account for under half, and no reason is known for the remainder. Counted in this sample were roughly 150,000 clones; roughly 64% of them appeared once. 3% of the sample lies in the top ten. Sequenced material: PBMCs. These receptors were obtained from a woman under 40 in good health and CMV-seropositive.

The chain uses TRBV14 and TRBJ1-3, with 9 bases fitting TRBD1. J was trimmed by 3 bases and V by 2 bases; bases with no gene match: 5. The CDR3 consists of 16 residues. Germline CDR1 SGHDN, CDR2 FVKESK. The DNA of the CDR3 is TGTGCCAGCAGCCAAACACAGGGGGCGATTGGAAACACCATATATTTT. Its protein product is CASSQTQGAIGNTIYF.

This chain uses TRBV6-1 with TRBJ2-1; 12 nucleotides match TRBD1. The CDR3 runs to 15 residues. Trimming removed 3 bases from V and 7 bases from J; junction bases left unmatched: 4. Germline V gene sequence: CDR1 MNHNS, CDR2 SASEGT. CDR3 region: CASSEGTGGMNEQFF. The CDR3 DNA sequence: TGTGCCAGCAGTGAGGGGACAGGGGGCATGAATGAGCAGTTCTTC.

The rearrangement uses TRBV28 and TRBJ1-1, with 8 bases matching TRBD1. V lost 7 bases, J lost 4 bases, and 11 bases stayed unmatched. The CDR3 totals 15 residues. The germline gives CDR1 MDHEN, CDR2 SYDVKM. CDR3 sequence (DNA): TGTGCCAGCATCTGGGCAGGGGGCGTTGGCACTGAAGCTTTCTTT. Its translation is CASIWAGGVGTEAFF.

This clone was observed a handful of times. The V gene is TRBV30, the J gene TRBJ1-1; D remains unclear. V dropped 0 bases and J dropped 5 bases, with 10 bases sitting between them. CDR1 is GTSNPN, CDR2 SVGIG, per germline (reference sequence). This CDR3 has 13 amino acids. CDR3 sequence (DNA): TGTGCCTGGAGTGTAGCGGGGTCAACTGAAGCTTTCTTT. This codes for CAWSVAGSTEAFF. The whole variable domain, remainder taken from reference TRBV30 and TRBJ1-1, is SQTIHQWPATLVQPVGSPLSLECTVEGTSNPNLYWYRQAAGRGLQLLFYSVGIGQISSEVPQNLSASRPQDRQFILSSKKLLLSDSGFYLCAWSVAGSTEAFFGQGTRLTVV.

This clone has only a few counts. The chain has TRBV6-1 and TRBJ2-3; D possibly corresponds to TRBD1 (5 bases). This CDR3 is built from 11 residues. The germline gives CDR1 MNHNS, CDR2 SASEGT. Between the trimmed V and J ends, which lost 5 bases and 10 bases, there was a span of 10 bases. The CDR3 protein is CASSYSRAQYF. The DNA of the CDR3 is TGTGCCAGCAGTTACAGCAGGGCGCAGTATTTT.

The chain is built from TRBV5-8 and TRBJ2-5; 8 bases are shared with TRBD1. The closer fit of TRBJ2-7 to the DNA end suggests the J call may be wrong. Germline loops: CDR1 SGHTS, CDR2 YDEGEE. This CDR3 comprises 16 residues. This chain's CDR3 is CASSLSTMQGAYEQYF. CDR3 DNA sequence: TGTGCCAGCAGCTTGTCCACGATGCAGGGGGCATACGAGCAGTACTTC.

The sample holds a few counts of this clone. The CDR3 loop reads CAIVDRDLTF. The DNA for the CDR3 is TGTGCCATAGTAGACAGGGACCTCACCTTC. This sequence joins TRBV7-8 and TRBJ1-2, with 7 positions matching TRBD1. This CDR3 contains 10 residues. The V gene's germline CDR1 is SGHVS and CDR2 FQNEAQ. V shed 10 bases and J 13 bases; nucleotides not matched to a gene: 9.

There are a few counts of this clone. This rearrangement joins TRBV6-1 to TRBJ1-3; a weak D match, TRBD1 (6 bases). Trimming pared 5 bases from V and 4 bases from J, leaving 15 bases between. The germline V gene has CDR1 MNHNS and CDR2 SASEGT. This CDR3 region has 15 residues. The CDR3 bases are TGTGCCAGCAGTTCCACTCCGGGACAAGGAAACACCATATATTTT. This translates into CASSSTPGQGNTIYF.

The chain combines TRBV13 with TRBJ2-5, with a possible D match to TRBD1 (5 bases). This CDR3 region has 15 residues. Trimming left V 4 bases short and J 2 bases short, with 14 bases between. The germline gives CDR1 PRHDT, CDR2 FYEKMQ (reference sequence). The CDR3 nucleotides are TGTGCCAGCAGCTCCCGGGCAGGGATTCAAGAGACCCAGTACTTC. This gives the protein CASSSRAGIQETQYF.

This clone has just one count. CDR3 bases: TGTGCCAGCAGCCAAGACCAGGGCGGCTGGAACACTGAAGCTTTCTTT. It translates to CASSQDQGGWNTEAFF. The genes are TRBV4-2 and TRBJ1-1; tentatively, D is TRBD1 (5 bases). Trimming shortened V by 0 bases and J by 1 base, and 12 bases separated the two germline ends. This CDR3 has 16 residues. The germline gives CDR1 LGHNA, CDR2 YNFKEQ.

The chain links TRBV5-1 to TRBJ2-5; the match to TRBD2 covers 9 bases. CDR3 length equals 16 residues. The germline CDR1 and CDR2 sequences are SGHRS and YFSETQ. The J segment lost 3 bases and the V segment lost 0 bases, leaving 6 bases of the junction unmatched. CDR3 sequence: CASSLVAGGPEETQYF. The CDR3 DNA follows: TGCGCCAGCAGCTTGGTTGCGGGAGGGCCAGAAGAGACCCAGTACTTC.